This TCR beta chain is drawn from a study of early T cells in non-severe SARS-CoV-2 infection. Study-wide background: RNA in bulk from unsorted whole blood was sequenced, and chains were unpaired.

Findings of the study overall: Anti-spike CD8 specificities were favored by VDJdb matching, whose results missed private and CD4 specificities.

A few counts support this clonotype. The antigen remains unidentified. Each single cDNA molecule received a unique molecular identifier. TCRdb independently ran MiXCR on the 5' RACE reads; one entry per CDR3 protein. The sample lists about 54,000 distinct CDR3 sequences, around 7.7% occurring once. Trimming stripped 5 bases from V and 0 bases from J, with 8 bases between. The germline V gene has CDR1 MDHEN and CDR2 SYDVKM. This CDR3 contains 13 residues. Sequenced here: whole blood, sampled at baseline. This TCR was recovered from an adult who was a healthcare worker with PCR-confirmed SARS-CoV-2 infection or an uninfected control (not recorded which). V usage is TRBV28 and J usage is TRBJ2-7, with D unclear. The CDR3 nucleotides are TGTGCCAGCAGTGTAGCCAACTCCTACGAGCAGTACTTC. It codes for CASSVANSYEQYF.